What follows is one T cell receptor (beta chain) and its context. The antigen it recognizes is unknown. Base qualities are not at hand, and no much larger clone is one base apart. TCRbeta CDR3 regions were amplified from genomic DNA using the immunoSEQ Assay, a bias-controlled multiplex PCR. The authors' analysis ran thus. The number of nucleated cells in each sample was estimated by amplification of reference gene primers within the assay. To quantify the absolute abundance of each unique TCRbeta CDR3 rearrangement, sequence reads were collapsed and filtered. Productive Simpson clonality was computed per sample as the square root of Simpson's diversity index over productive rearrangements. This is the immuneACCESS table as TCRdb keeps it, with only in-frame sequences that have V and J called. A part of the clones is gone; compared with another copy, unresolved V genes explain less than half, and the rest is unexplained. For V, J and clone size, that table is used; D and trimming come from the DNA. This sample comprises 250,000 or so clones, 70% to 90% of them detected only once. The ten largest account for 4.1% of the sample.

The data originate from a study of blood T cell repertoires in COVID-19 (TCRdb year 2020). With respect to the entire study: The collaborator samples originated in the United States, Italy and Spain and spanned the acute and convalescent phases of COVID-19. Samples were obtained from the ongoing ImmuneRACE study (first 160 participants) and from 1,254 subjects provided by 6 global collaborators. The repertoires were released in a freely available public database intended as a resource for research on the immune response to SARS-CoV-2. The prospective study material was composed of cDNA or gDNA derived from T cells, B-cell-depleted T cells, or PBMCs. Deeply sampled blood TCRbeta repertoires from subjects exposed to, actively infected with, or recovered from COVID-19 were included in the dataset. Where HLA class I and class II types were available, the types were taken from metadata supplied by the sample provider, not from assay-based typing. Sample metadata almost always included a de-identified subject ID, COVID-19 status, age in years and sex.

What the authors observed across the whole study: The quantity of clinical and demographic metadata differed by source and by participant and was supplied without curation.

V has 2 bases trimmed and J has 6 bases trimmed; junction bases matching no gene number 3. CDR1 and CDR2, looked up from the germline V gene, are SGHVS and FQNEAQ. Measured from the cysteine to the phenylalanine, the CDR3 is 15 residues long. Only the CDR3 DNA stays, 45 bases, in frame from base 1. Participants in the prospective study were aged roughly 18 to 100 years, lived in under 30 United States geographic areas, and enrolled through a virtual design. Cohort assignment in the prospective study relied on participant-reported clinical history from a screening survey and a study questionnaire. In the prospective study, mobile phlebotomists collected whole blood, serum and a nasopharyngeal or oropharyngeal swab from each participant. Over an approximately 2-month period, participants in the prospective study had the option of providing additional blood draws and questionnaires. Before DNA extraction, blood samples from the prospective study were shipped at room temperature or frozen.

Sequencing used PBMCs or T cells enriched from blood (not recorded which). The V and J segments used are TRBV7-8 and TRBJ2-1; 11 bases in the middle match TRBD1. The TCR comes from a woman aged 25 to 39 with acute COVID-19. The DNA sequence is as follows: TGTGCCAGCAGCTTATGGGGGACAGGGGGCAATGAGCAGTTCTTC. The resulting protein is CASSLWGTGGNEQFF.